This TCR beta chain was recovered during a study of blood T cell repertoires in COVID-19. Data came from immunoSEQ multiplex PCR; TCRdb stores just in-frame clones and leaves some out. The sample lists 55,000 to 70,000 clones, 88% occurring once. The CDR3 contains 13 residues. V shed 3 bases and J 8 bases; nucleotides not matched to a gene: 1. The germline V gene has CDR1 LNHDA and CDR2 SQIVND (reference sequence). Source material: PBMCs or T cells enriched from blood (not recorded which). The sequence was collected from a woman in her thirties or forties who had recovered from COVID-19. The chain employs TRBV19 and TRBJ1-4; 9 bases match TRBD1. The CDR3, as DNA: TGTGCCAGTAGTATCGACAGGGGGGAAAAACTGTTTTTT. Encoded protein: CASSIDRGEKLFF.